This T cell receptor beta chain comes out of a study of cytomegalovirus exposure and HLA in healthy donors. Overall study: A prior analysis found 90 million to 120 million unique TCR beta sequences from 150 million to 200 million T cells.

PCR primers comprised 60 Vbeta and 13 Jbeta primers. Authors' data handling: Unique TCR beta chains totaled 65 million to 95 million in a later count, with approximately 11 million of them shared. TCRdb's copy holds only in-frame clones and misses some; the assay was immunoSEQ multiplex PCR. V and J calls and clone size follow that table, whereas D and trimming were derived from the DNA. Altogether under 200,000 clones are present, approximately 81% being singletons, with the ten largest covering about 0.82%. On this clone: What it binds is unknown.

V lost 1 base to trimming and J lost 0 bases; unmatched junction nucleotides: 8. Germline V lookup: CDR1 SGHTS, CDR2 YDEGEE. This CDR3 has 17 amino acids. General study findings and limits: A reported reduction in N-insertions relative to the 666-donor mean was seen in an Asian-associated ancestry cluster in a later analysis.

V gene TRBV5-8 combines with J gene TRBJ2-3; 7 bases fit TRBD1. Sequencing was performed on PBMCs. The receptor was derived from a woman between 18 and 30 years old in good health and CMV-seronegative. The CDR3 DNA is TGTGCCAGCAGCTTGAGGGGGCAACGGGCCAGCACAGATACGCAGTATTTT. It encodes CASSLRGQRASTDTQYF.